A single sample gave rise to the 21 T cell receptor beta chains below, sequenced in a study of shared clonotypes between healthy human individuals. Method: immunoSEQ multiplex PCR; TCRdb's copy keeps in-frame clones and lacks some. The table has about 2.1 million clones, roughly 95% seen once. The naive CD8 subset, CD45RO-negative cells positively selected for CCR7, excluded terminally differentiated effector memory CD45RA+ cells. Sequenced sample: naive CD8+ T cells from PBMCs. Receptors were obtained from a man between 18 and 29 years old in good health. Some clones in this sample may be carry-over from other donors' samples.

The chain carries TRBV19 and TRBJ2-1; 8 positions agree with TRBD1. The junction had 9 bases not matched to a gene; V was cut back by 1 base and J by 7 bases. Per germline, CDR1 LNHDA and CDR2 SQIVND (reference sequence). This CDR3 spans 16 amino acids. The CDR3 DNA follows: TGTGCCAGTAGTATAGGCGGCAGGGGGCTCTTAAATGAGCAGTTCTTC. This translates into CASSIGGRGLLNEQFF.

The rearrangement uses TRBV4-2 and TRBJ2-2; TRBD1 aligns across 8 bases. From germline, CDR1 is LGHNA and CDR2 YNFKEQ. The CDR3 length is 16 residues. J lost 1 base, V lost 3 bases, and 4 bases had no gene match. CDR3 DNA: TGTGCCAGCAGCCACCTAGGGACAGGGAACACCGGGGAGCTGTTTTTT. Protein product: CASSHLGTGNTGELFF.

The rearrangement links TRBV15 to TRBJ1-2; D may be TRBD1 (5 bases). This CDR3 is 13 amino acids long. The germline CDR1 and CDR2 sequences are LNHNV and YYDKDF (reference sequence). The V and J ends lost 1 base and 8 bases respectively, with 11 bases between them. In DNA, the CDR3 is TGTGCCACCAGCAGAGCCAGGGCAGGCGGCTACACCTTC. This encodes CATSRARAGGYTF. The variable domain in full, with the rest retrieved from reference TRBV15 and TRBJ1-2, is DAMVIQNPRYQVTQFGKPVTLSCSQTLNHNVMYWYQQKSSQAPKLLFHYYDKDFNNEADTPDNFQSRRPNTSFCFLDIRSPGLGDTAMYLCATSRARAGGYTFGSGTRLTVV.

In DNA form, the CDR3 reads TGCGCCAGCAGCCAAGGACGGTCGTTTGCCTACGAGCAGTACTTC. This gives the protein CASSQGRSFAYEQYF. V gene TRBV4-1 combines with J gene TRBJ2-7; D call uncertain. This CDR3 has 15 amino acids. Between the trimmed V and J ends, which lost 1 base and 2 bases, there was a span of 12 bases. CDR1 is MGHRA and CDR2 is YSYEKL in the germline V gene.

V gene TRBV28 combines with J gene TRBJ1-6; 10 bases match TRBD1. V shed 6 bases and J 7 bases; nucleotides not matched to a gene: 6. Germline V gene sequence: CDR1 MDHEN, CDR2 SYDVKM. The CDR3 length is 15 residues. The CDR3 region has the DNA TGTGCCAGCAGAGATTGGGGACAGGGGAATTCACCCCTCCACTTT. This gives the protein CASRDWGQGNSPLHF.

The sample holds a few counts of this clone. The chain combines TRBV4-1 with TRBJ1-1, with D unclear. The CDR3 runs to 15 residues. CDR1 is MGHRA and CDR2 is YSYEKL in the germline V gene. Deletions cut 2 bases from V and 2 bases from J, with 12 bases between. The CDR3 DNA follows: TGCGCCAGCAGCCAAACTCCCGTCCTCAACACTGAAGCTTTCTTT. Translation gives CASSQTPVLNTEAFF.

The chain employs TRBV29-1 and TRBJ1-4; D uncertain. V was cut by 7 bases and J by 0 bases, with 12 bases left in between. The V gene's germline CDR1 is SQVTM and CDR2 ANQGSEA. This CDR3 has 14 residues. The CDR3 sequence is CSAWTEATNEKLFF. The CDR3, as DNA: TGCAGCGCGTGGACGGAGGCAACTAATGAAAAACTGTTTTTT.

The chain has TRBV28 and TRBJ2-7; 9 bases are a match to TRBD2. Germline-derived CDR1 and CDR2 are MDHEN and SYDVKM. J lost 3 bases, V lost 3 bases, and 9 bases had no gene match. The CDR3 contains 16 residues. This CDR3 reads CASSLDGGRDIYEQYF. DNA of the CDR3: TGTGCCAGCAGTTTGGATGGCGGGAGGGATATCTACGAGCAGTACTTC.

This sequence joins TRBV12-5 and TRBJ2-1, with 8 bases that match TRBD1. The CDR3 length is 18 residues. The germline V gene has CDR1 LGHNT and CDR2 FRNRAP. J lost 9 bases, V lost 5 bases, and 21 bases had no gene match. CDR3 region: CASGPGTDGAGGSVEQFF. CDR3 DNA: TGTGCTAGTGGTCCAGGTACGGATGGGGCAGGGGGCTCTGTTGAGCAGTTCTTC. Full variable domain (rest looked up from reference TRBV12-5 and TRBJ2-1): DARVTQTPRHKVTEMGQEVTMRCQPILGHNTVFWYRQTMMQGLELLAYFRNRAPLDDSGMPKDRFSAEMPDATLATLKIQPSEPRDSAVYFCASGPGTDGAGGSVEQFFGPGTRLTVL.

V usage is TRBV4-1 and J usage is TRBJ2-7; tentative D call: TRBD2 (6 bases). Germline V gene lookup returns CDR1 MGHRA and CDR2 YSYEKL. With 0 bases removed from V and 3 bases from J, the gap between germline ends came to 12 bases. The CDR3 sequence is 15 residues long. The DNA of the CDR3 is TGCGCCAGCAGCCAAGATAGGTGGAGGGACTACGAGCAGTACTTC. Protein product: CASSQDRWRDYEQYF.

The chain couples TRBV29-1 to TRBJ2-1, with 9 positions matching TRBD2. This CDR3 has 18 residues. Germline V gene data show CDR1 as SQVTM and CDR2 as ANQGSEA. The CDR3 reads CGHNAGPSTSGSYNEQFF. In DNA form, the CDR3 reads TGCGGACATAATGCCGGACCTTCGACTAGCGGTTCCTACAATGAGCAGTTCTTC.

The chain couples TRBV28 to TRBJ2-7; 9 nucleotides line up with TRBD2. Germline V gene data show CDR1 as MDHEN and CDR2 as SYDVKM. V was pared by 6 bases and J by 1 base, with 10 bases of the junction left unmatched. CDR3 size: 16 residues. CDR3 DNA: TGTGCCAGCAGCCCCGCGGTGCTAGCGGGGTCCTACGAGCAGTACTTC. It translates to CASSPAVLAGSYEQYF.

The chain recombines TRBV11-2 with TRBJ2-1, with 10 bases fitting TRBD2. The length of the CDR3 is 15 residues. The ends lost 2 bases at V and 8 bases at J; junction bases unmatched: 6. CDR1 SGHAT and CDR2 FQNNGV come from the germline V gene. For the CDR3, the DNA is TGTGCCAGCAGCTTACTAGCGGGAGTAATCGATGAGCAGTTCTTC. Residues: CASSLLAGVIDEQFF.

The chain employs TRBV11-3 and TRBJ1-1; 11 nucleotides line up with TRBD1. Per germline, CDR1 SGHNT and CDR2 YENEEA. V was clipped by 2 bases and J by 8 bases; unmatched bases: 4. This CDR3 has 14 amino acids. The CDR3 DNA is TGTGCCAGCAGCTTAACCGGGACAGGGGGGGAAGCTTTCTTT. Translating it yields CASSLTGTGGEAFF.

The chain links TRBV5-6 to TRBJ1-1; tentatively, D is TRBD1 (5 bases). The germline V gene encodes CDR1 SGHDT and CDR2 YYEEEE. V lost 0 bases and J 3 bases, leaving 12 bases between the germline ends. CDR3 length: 15 residues. The CDR3 region is CASSLVGERDTEAFF. The CDR3 DNA sequence: TGTGCCAGCAGCTTGGTAGGGGAGAGGGACACTGAAGCTTTCTTT. Based on the CDR3 plus reference TRBV5-6 and TRBJ1-1, the full variable domain is DAGVTQSPTHLIKTRGQQVTLRCSPKSGHDTVSWYQQALGQGPQFIFQYYEEEERQRGNFPDRFSGHQFPNYSSELNVNALLLGDSALYLCASSLVGERDTEAFFGQGTRLTVV.

DNA of the CDR3: TGTGCCAGCAGTGACGGACTGAACACTGAAGCTTTCTTT. It yields the protein CASSDGLNTEAFF. V usage is TRBV28 and J usage is TRBJ1-1, with D unresolved. Trimming took 5 bases from V and 0 from J, leaving 7 bases between them. Germline CDR1 reads MDHEN; CDR2 reads SYDVKM. The CDR3 sequence is 13 residues long. The entire variable domain, with the rest obtained from reference TRBV28 and TRBJ1-1, is as follows: DVKVTQSSRYLVKRTGEKVFLECVQDMDHENMFWYRQDPGLGLRLIYFSYDVKMKEKGDIPEGYSVSREKKERFSLILESASTNQTSMYLCASSDGLNTEAFFGQGTRLTVV.

J is TRBJ2-2 and V is TRBV19, with 8 bases aligning to TRBD2. Per germline, CDR1 LNHDA and CDR2 SQIVND (reference sequence). V was clipped by 1 base and J by 4 bases; unmatched bases: 11. This CDR3 contains 18 residues. As DNA, the CDR3 is TGTGCCAGTAGTATAGGTAGATCGGGACTAGGATCCACCGGGGAGCTGTTTTTT. It encodes CASSIGRSGLGSTGELFF.

The chain has TRBV7-9 and TRBJ2-7; possibly TRBD1 or TRBD2 for D (5 bases each). V lost 0 bases and J lost 4, with 13 bases in between. Germline V gene data show CDR1 as SEHNR and CDR2 as FQNEAQ (reference sequence). This CDR3 is built from 15 residues. CDR3 amino acids: CASSLARGDFYEQYF. CDR3 DNA: TGTGCCAGCAGCTTAGCGCGAGGGGATTTTTACGAGCAGTACTTC.

The chain combines TRBV28 with TRBJ2-3; D is unresolved. CDR1 is MDHEN, CDR2 SYDVKM, per germline. The CDR3 is 14 residues long. The germline V and J ends were trimmed by 2 bases and 1 base, with 7 bases remaining between them. CDR3 region: CASSLASRTDTQYF. CDR3 nucleotide sequence: TGTGCCAGCAGTTTAGCCTCCCGCACAGATACGCAGTATTTT. The whole variable domain, remainder taken from reference TRBV28 and TRBJ2-3, is DVKVTQSSRYLVKRTGEKVFLECVQDMDHENMFWYRQDPGLGLRLIYFSYDVKMKEKGDIPEGYSVSREKKERFSLILESASTNQTSMYLCASSLASRTDTQYFGPGTRLTVL.

This chain uses TRBV28 with TRBJ1-5; 11 bases are shared with TRBD1. V was clipped by 3 bases and J by 7 bases; unmatched bases: 5. CDR1 and CDR2 (germline): MDHEN, SYDVKM. CDR3 length: 15 amino acids. In DNA, the CDR3 is TGTGCCAGCAGTTTTCGGGACAGGGGGGTCCAGCCCCAGCATTTT. Protein product: CASSFRDRGVQPQHF.

The count of this clone is one. This chain connects TRBV7-3 to TRBJ1-1, with D tentatively TRBD1 (5 bases). Per the germline V gene, CDR1 is SGHTA and CDR2 is FQGTGA. V was clipped by 5 bases and J by 0 bases, with 13 bases between them. This CDR3 comprises 15 residues. This CDR3 reads CASSPLGGMNTEAFF. The CDR3, as DNA: TGTGCCAGCAGCCCATTGGGGGGTATGAACACTGAAGCTTTCTTT.